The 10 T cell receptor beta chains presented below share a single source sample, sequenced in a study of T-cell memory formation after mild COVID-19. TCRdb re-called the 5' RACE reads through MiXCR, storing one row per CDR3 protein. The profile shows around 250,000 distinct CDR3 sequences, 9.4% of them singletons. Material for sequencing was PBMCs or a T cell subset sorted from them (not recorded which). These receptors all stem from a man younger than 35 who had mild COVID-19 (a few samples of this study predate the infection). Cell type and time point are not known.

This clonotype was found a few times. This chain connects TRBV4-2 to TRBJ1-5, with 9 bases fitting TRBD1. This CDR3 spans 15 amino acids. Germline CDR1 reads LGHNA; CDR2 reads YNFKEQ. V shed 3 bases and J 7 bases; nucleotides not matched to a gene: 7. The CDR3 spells CASSQDTGGGQPQHF. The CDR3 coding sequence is TGTGCCAGCAGCCAGGACACAGGGGGCGGGCAGCCCCAGCATTTT.

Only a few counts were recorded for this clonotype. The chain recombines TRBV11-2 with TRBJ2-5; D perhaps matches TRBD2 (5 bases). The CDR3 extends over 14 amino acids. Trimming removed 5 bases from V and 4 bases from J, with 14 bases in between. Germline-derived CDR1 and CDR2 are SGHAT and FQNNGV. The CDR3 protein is CASSTPRVSETQYF. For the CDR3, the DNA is TGTGCCAGCAGCACTCCGCGGGTTTCAGAGACCCAGTACTTC.

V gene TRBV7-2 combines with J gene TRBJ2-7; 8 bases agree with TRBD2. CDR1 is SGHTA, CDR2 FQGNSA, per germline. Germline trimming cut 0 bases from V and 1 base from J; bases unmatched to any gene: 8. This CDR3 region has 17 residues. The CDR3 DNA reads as TGTGCCAGCAGCTTAGCGGCGGGGGGTCGGTGGTCCTACGAGCAGTACTTC. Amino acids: CASSLAAGGRWSYEQYF.

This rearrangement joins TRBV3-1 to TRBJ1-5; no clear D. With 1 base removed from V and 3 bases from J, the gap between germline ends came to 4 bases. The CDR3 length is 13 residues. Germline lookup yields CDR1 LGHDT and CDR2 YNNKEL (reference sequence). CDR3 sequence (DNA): TGTGCCAGCAGCCAAGGTCTCAATCAGCCCCAGCATTTT. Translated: CASSQGLNQPQHF.

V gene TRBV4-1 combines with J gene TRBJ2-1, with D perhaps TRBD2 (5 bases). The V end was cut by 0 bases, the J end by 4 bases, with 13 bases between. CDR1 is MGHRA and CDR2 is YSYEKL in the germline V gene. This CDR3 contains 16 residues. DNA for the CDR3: TGCGCCAGCAGCCAAGAAAGGCTAGCAAGTTACAATGAGCAGTTCTTC. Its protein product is CASSQERLASYNEQFF.

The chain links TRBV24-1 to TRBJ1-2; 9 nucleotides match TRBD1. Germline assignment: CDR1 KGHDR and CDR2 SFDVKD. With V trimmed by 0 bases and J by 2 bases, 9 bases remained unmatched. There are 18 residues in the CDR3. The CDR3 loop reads CATSDLPMGTGQNYGYTF. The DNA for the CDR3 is TGTGCCACCAGTGATTTGCCTATGGGGACAGGGCAAAACTATGGCTACACCTTC.

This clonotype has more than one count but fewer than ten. The CDR3 region is CASSLALADEQYF. The CDR3 DNA reads TGTGCCAGCAGCTTAGCCCTAGCGGACGAGCAGTACTTC. This rearrangement joins TRBV7-8 to TRBJ2-7, with 7 positions matching TRBD2. Germline CDR1 SGHVS, CDR2 FQNEAQ. With V trimmed by 0 bases and J by 5 bases, 1 base remained unmatched. The CDR3 contains 13 residues. Looking up the rest from reference TRBV7-8 and TRBJ2-7 gives the full variable domain: GAGVSQSPRYKVAKRGQDVALRCDPISGHVSLFWYQQALGQGPEFLTYFQNEAQLDKSGLPSDRFFAERPEGSVSTLKIQRTQQEDSAVYLCASSLALADEQYFGPGTRLTVT.

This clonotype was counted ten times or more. CDR3 in amino acids: CASIKQGTGELFF. The CDR3 region has the DNA TGTGCCAGCATAAAACAGGGGACCGGGGAGCTGTTTTTT. The J gene is TRBJ2-2, the V gene TRBV5-4, with 7 bases lining up with TRBD1. Germline values: CDR1 SGHNT, CDR2 YYREEE (reference sequence). The CDR3 contains 13 residues. The V segment lost 6 bases and the J segment 5 bases; nucleotides outside the gene matches: 4.

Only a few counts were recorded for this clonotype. This CDR3 reads CASSRMTGGMDYGYTF. The DNA of the CDR3 is TGTGCCAGCAGCCGCATGACAGGGGGCATGGACTATGGCTACACCTTC. V is TRBV4-2 and J is TRBJ1-2; 10 nucleotides match TRBD1. With 4 bases clipped from V and 3 bases from J, the junction kept 8 bases outside the gene matches. There are 16 residues in the CDR3. CDR1 LGHNA and CDR2 YNFKEQ come from the germline V gene.

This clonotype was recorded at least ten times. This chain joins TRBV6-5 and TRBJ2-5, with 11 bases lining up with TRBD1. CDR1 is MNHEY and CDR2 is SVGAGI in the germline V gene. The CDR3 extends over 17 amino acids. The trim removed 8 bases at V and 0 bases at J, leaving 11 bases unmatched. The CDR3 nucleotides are TGTGCCAGCCGGCTCCGGGACAGGGGGATGTACCAAGAGACCCAGTACTTC. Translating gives CASRLRDRGMYQETQYF.